This entry describes one TCR beta chain. Its antigen is unidentified. The data belong to a study of cytomegalovirus exposure and HLA in healthy donors. Study-level information: In a later analysis, the roughly 120 validation repertoires were reported to have used the same platform as the roughly 610 first-cohort repertoires. The study's findings and limits: A few of the chains that were CMV-associated were confirmed in vitro to be specific for CMV antigens. Published work reported that the classifier diagnosed cytomegalovirus status with high specificity and sensitivity.

The CDR3 is 15 residues long. Germline trimming cut 4 bases from V and 7 bases from J; bases unmatched to any gene: 6. In germline, CDR1 is SGHAT, CDR2 FQNNGV. The protocol was immunoSEQ multiplex PCR, while the TCRdb copy is restricted to in-frame clones and leaves out a portion. The sample contains approximately 56,000 clones, around 94% of which appear only once. The V call is TRBV11-2, the J call TRBJ2-1; 11 positions match TRBD2. The origin of this receptor is a man younger than 35 in good health and CMV-seronegative. The material sequenced was PBMCs. CDR3 nucleotides: TGTGCCAGCAGCTCGGGACTAGCGGTAAGGAATGAGCAGTTCTTC. It yields the protein CASSSGLAVRNEQFF.